This is a list of T cell receptor beta chains from one sample in a study of blood T cell repertoires in COVID-19. This table comes from immunoSEQ multiplex PCR, and its TCRdb copy is limited to in-frame clones, with some not included. The sample lists hundreds of thousands of clones; 70% to 90% were seen once. Source material: PBMCs or T cells enriched from blood (not recorded which). The receptors stem from a woman aged 18-29 years with acute COVID-19. CDR3s include the opening cysteine and the closing phenylalanine or tryptophan. The D gene is left open where the match is weak. Not all rows give a size; the values are once, few, many and, for expanded clones, a class.

length	size	J	V	D	CDR3	DNA
15	NA	TRBJ1-2	TRBV27	NA	CASSVRQATNYGYTF	TGTGCCAGCAGTGTTCGACAGGCCACTAACTATGGCTACACCTTC
19	NA	TRBJ2-2	TRBV18	TRBD1	CASSPLLWDRALNTGELFF	TGTGCCAGCTCACCACTTCTCTGGGACAGGGCTCTAAACACCGGGGAGCTGTTTTTT
14	NA	TRBJ2-2	TRBV28	TRBD1	CASTWTGGSGELFF	TGTGCCAGCACCTGGACAGGGGGTTCGGGGGAGCTGTTTTTT
13	NA	TRBJ1-5	TRBV9	NA	CASSSGGDQPQHF	TGTGCCAGCAGCTCCGGGGGGGATCAGCCCCAGCATTTT
14	NA	TRBJ2-7	TRBV27	TRBD1	CASRPTGVGYEQYF	TGTGCCAGCAGGCCCACAGGGGTGGGCTACGAGCAGTACTTC
16	NA	TRBJ2-7	TRBV19	TRBD2	CASSIGLASGGHEQYF	TGTGCCAGTAGTATAGGGCTGGCTAGCGGGGGCCACGAGCAGTACTTC
13	NA	TRBJ2-7	TRBV18	TRBD1	CASSLGQTYEQYF	TGTGCCAGCTCACTGGGACAGACCTACGAGCAGTACTTC
15	NA	TRBJ1-1	TRBV18	NA	CASSPPRDKSTEAFF	TGTGCCAGCTCACCCCCCCGGGACAAATCCACTGAAGCTTTCTTT
14	NA	TRBJ1-3	TRBV28	TRBD1	CASSFRGSGNTIYF	TGTGCCAGCAGTTTCAGGGGGTCTGGAAACACCATATATTTT
20	NA	TRBJ1-2	TRBV5-4	NA	CASSYKGWRVSRMANYGYTF	TGTGCCAGCAGCTATAAGGGGTGGAGGGTAAGTCGGATGGCTAACTATGGCTACACCTTC
16	NA	TRBJ2-7	TRBV3-1/TRBV3-2	TRBD1	CASSPRTGRNPYEQYF	TGTGCCAGCAGCCCCCGGACAGGGAGGAATCCCTACGAGCAGTACTTC
16	NA	TRBJ2-7	TRBV5-1	TRBD1	CASSWSGGTGLNEQYF	TGCGCCAGCAGCTGGAGCGGCGGGACAGGGTTGAACGAGCAGTACTTC
15	once	TRBJ1-1	TRBV2	TRBD1	CASSEAGRGVAEAFF	TGTGCCAGCAGTGAAGCGGGCAGGGGGGTGGCTGAAGCTTTCTTT
17	NA	TRBJ2-2	TRBV19	TRBD1	CASSIVFGQGNTGELFF	TGTGCCAGTAGTATAGTTTTCGGACAGGGGAACACCGGGGAGCTGTTTTTT
13	once	TRBJ2-7	TRBV28	NA	CASSQPVSYEQYF	TGTGCCAGCAGTCAACCTGTTAGCTACGAGCAGTACTTC
15	NA	TRBJ2-2	TRBV28	TRBD2	CASSFDFAGAGELFF	TGTGCCAGCAGTTTCGACTTCGCGGGAGCGGGGGAGCTGTTTTTT
18	few	TRBJ1-3	TRBV9	TRBD1	CASSSQGLGHTSGNTIYF	TGTGCCAGCAGCTCACAGGGGCTAGGGCATACCTCTGGAAACACCATATATTTT
14	NA	TRBJ1-1	TRBV2	NA	CASSDITENTEAFF	TGTGCCAGCAGTGATATAACAGAAAACACTGAAGCTTTCTTT
12	NA	TRBJ2-1	TRBV25-1	NA	CASSEYGREQFF	TGTGCCAGCAGTGAATATGGCCGAGAGCAGTTCTTC
14	NA	TRBJ2-1	TRBV4-3	NA	CASSTRQTDNEQFF	TGCGCCAGCAGCACAAGACAGACCGACAATGAGCAGTTCTTC
14	NA	TRBJ1-1	TRBV7-6	TRBD1	CASSSGTGHTEAFF	TGTGCCAGCAGCTCAGGGACAGGCCACACTGAAGCTTTCTTT
13	NA	TRBJ2-1	TRBV5-1	NA	CASTIGGFNEQFF	TGCGCCAGCACCATTGGAGGGTTCAATGAGCAGTTCTTC
13	NA	TRBJ2-7	TRBV18	NA	CASSPGTNYEQYF	TGTGCCAGCTCACCCGGGACAAACTACGAGCAGTACTTC
15	many	TRBJ1-3	TRBV5-4	TRBD1	CASSNDRASGNTIYF	TGTGCCAGCAGCAATGACAGGGCCTCTGGAAACACCATATATTTT
14	NA	TRBJ2-5	TRBV20-1	NA	CSASSRAIGETQYF	TGCAGTGCTAGTTCCAGGGCCATAGGAGAGACCCAGTACTTC
16	NA	TRBJ1-2	TRBV6-5	NA	CASSYSWTENNYGYTF	TGTGCCAGCAGTTACTCGTGGACAGAGAACAACTATGGCTACACCTTC
14	few	TRBJ2-7	TRBV3-1/TRBV3-2	TRBD1	CASSLGQGSHEQYF	TGTGCCAGCAGCCTTGGACAGGGGAGCCACGAGCAGTACTTC
13	NA	TRBJ2-5	TRBV7-2	NA	CASSFSREETQYF	TGTGCCAGCAGCTTTTCCAGGGAAGAGACCCAGTACTTC
13	NA	TRBJ1-1	TRBV5-1	NA	CASSLAPGWKAFF	TGCGCCAGCAGCTTGGCTCCGGGGTGGAAAGCTTTCTTT
16	NA	TRBJ1-2	TRBV21-1	NA	CASSKRGRAPFYGYTF	TGTGCCAGCAGCAAAAGGGGAAGGGCTCCCTTCTATGGCTACACCTTC
12	NA	TRBJ2-7	TRBV7-9	NA	CASNQDRYEQYF	TGTGCCAGCAACCAGGACAGATACGAGCAGTACTTC
16	NA	TRBJ2-1	TRBV20-1	NA	CSASGDGGSSYNEQFF	TGCAGTGCTAGTGGGGACGGGGGAAGCTCCTACAATGAGCAGTTCTTC
15	NA	TRBJ2-7	TRBV4-1	NA	CASSQGRAAPSEQYF	TGCGCCAGCAGCCAAGGGAGAGCGGCCCCTTCCGAGCAGTACTTC
16	NA	TRBJ1-5	TRBV19	TRBD1	CASSIGTGDDYQPQHF	TGTGCCAGTAGTATTGGGACAGGTGATGATTATCAGCCCCAGCATTTT
16	NA	TRBJ2-2	TRBV4-2	TRBD2	CASSQPGGANTGELFF	TGTGCCAGCAGCCAACCCGGGGGGGCGAACACCGGGGAGCTGTTTTTT
16	NA	TRBJ2-3	TRBV29-1	TRBD2	CSVGGGLAGIRDTQYF	TGCAGCGTTGGTGGGGGACTAGCGGGGATCAGAGATACGCAGTATTTT
15	NA	TRBJ2-3	TRBV5-3	TRBD2	CARGPRTSSTDTQYF	TGTGCCAGAGGACCCCGGACTAGCAGCACAGATACGCAGTATTTT
14	NA	TRBJ1-2	TRBV27	TRBD1	CASSSRTGRGGYTF	TGTGCCAGCAGTTCCCGGACAGGGCGGGGTGGCTACACCTTC
15	NA	TRBJ2-2	TRBV28	NA	CASSSDPRGTGELFF	TGTGCCAGCAGTTCTGACCCCAGAGGAACCGGGGAGCTGTTTTTT
12	NA	TRBJ1-1	TRBV30	NA	CAWRPGNTEAFF	TGTGCCTGGAGGCCAGGGAACACTGAAGCTTTCTTT
13	NA	TRBJ2-7	TRBV7-9	NA	CASSFSNSYEQYF	TGTGCCAGCAGCTTTAGTAACTCCTACGAGCAGTACTTC
16	NA	TRBJ2-5	TRBV4-1	NA	CASSYRDYQGLETQYF	TGCGCCAGCAGCTACCGGGACTATCAGGGGCTAGAGACCCAGTACTTC
16	NA	TRBJ1-2	TRBV18	TRBD1	CASSRARQGGEDGYTF	TGTGCCAGCTCACGCGCCCGACAGGGGGGAGAGGATGGCTACACCTTC
16	NA	TRBJ2-2	TRBV9	NA	CASSLGQNANTGELFF	TGTGCCAGCAGCCTAGGACAGAATGCGAACACCGGGGAGCTGTTTTTT